The table lists the clone carrying this T cell receptor (beta chain) with a few counts. Cell sorting on a FACSAria was used to separate CD4+ and CD8+ T cells from the PBMCs. The source of the sample is a study of CD8+ T cells in alopecia areata. V dropped 3 bases and J dropped 5 bases, with 7 bases sitting between them. This CDR3 comprises 12 residues. The germline gives CDR1 LNHDA, CDR2 SQIVND (reference sequence). Sequencing templates came from extracted RNA that was reverse transcribed into cDNA. Using immunoSEQ multiplex PCR, the repertoire was profiled, and TCRdb retains in-frame clones only, with some absent. Among almost 35,000 clones listed, approximately 52% were seen once.

The receptor's source is a human donor with alopecia areata. The rearrangement uses TRBV19 and TRBJ1-1; D gene unclear. Sequenced sample: NKG2D-high CD8+ T cells sorted from blood. The CDR3 sequence: CASSIGSTEAFF. CDR3 bases: TGTGCCAGTAGTATCGGTAGTACTGAAGCTTTCTTT.